One T cell receptor beta chain is described in this entry. No antigen is known for it. No base qualities exist here, and no much larger clone lies one base off it. This sample stems from a study of CD8+CD57+ T cells in acquired aplastic anemia listed by TCRdb under 2018. In terms of the full investigation: DNA extracted from sorted CD4+ and CD8+ cells had a mean of approximately 3.3 ug, with a range of roughly 0.17 to 27.4 ug. A CD8+CD57+ expansion meant a frequency higher than the mean frequency seen in healthy subjects. Results the study describes overall, beyond this receptor: No significant difference in CD8+ Simpson's diversity was found between patients and healthy controls (P=0.060). Although roughly 29 CD8+ CDR3 sequences were shared by patients and controls, these sequences appeared highly expressed in patients and within the immunodominant clones of patients.

Reading from cysteine to phenylalanine, the CDR3 counts 14 amino acids. This entry keeps only the CDR3 DNA: 42 bases, framed from base 1. Per the germline V gene (reference sequence), MNHNY is the CDR1 and SVGAGI is the CDR2. V lost 2 bases and J lost 5 bases, and the count of bases not matched to a germline gene is 4. Genomic DNA was used as template for profiling of TCR beta VDJ combinations and CDR3 sequences. An Illumina HiSeq 2000 was used for TCR repertoire sequencing. Concerning the study's data processing: TRBV/TRBJ rearrangement plots, CDR3 size and DJ length profiles, and Simpson's diversity index were used to assess repertoires. The most abundant DNA sequence in the deep sequencing data was defined as the immunodominant clone. CDR3 amino acid sequences were screened for sharing across subjects and compared with published repertoires and the VDJdb database. The public reads were run again by TCRdb, first through fastp at Q25 and then through MiXCR, and only productive beta chains were kept. All rows with the same CDR3 protein become a single entry with the most common DNA and genes. What appears here as the V and J calls and clone size reflects TCRdb's work, not the paper's. Recorded for this sample are 200,000 or so distinct CDR3 sequences; roughly 45% of them occurred a single time. The ten most abundant clones make up just under 20% of the sample.

Patients chosen for sequencing had shown expansion of CD8+CD57+ cells by flow cytometry. Every patient had severe acquired aplastic anemia, diagnosed using the International Study of Aplastic Anemia and Agranulocytosis and Camitta criteria. No therapy had been received by the patients at the time of blood sampling. TCR repertoires of sorted CD4+ and CD8+ blood T cells from severe aplastic anemia patients and healthy subjects were deep-sequenced in the study. Patients were enrolled in the USA under clinicaltrials.gov protocols 00001620, 01623167, 00001397, 00071045, 00081523 and 00961064. Ficoll-Paque density gradient centrifugation was used to isolate peripheral blood mononuclear cells. Before DNA extraction, CD4+ and CD8+ T cells were sorted with FACS or magnetic beads.

In this chain, TRBV6-6 is recombined with TRBJ2-7; TRBD2 aligns with 9 central bases. The sample comprised sorted CD4+, CD8+, or CD8+CD57+ T cells (not recorded which) from PBMCs. The origin of this receptor is a human donor with aplastic anemia. The CDR3 protein sequence reads: CASSYLAGRDEQYF. The DNA sequence reads TGTGCCAGCAGTTACCTAGCGGGGAGGGACGAGCAGTACTTC.